Listed below are T cell receptor beta chains from one sample, sequenced in a study of T cell responses to AZD1222 COVID-19 vaccine. Sequenced by immunoSEQ multiplex PCR; TCRdb stores in-frame clones only, minus some. The data show 120,000 or so clones, around 89% seen once. Sequenced here: peripheral blood, sampled 28 days after the second AZD1222 dose. These receptors originate from an adult who received the AZD1222 COVID-19 vaccine. Each CDR3 is given with its conserved first and last residue. The order of the fields is CDR3 DNA, CDR3 protein, clone size, V gene, D gene, J gene. D genes are given only for firm matches. Size is omitted from some rows. Given values are once, few, many or a class for expanded clones.

TGTGCCAGCAGCGGACAGGGGAACTATGGCTACACCTTC CASSGQGNYGYTF - TRBV11-2 TRBD1 TRBJ1-2
TGTGCCAGCACCTTTGCCAATCTGCGGATGAGTACCCAAGCCTACGAGCAGTACTTC CASTFANLRMSTQAYEQYF - TRBV7-9 - TRBJ2-7
TGTGCCAGCAGCCGGGGACAGACCTACGAGCAGTACTTC CASSRGQTYEQYF - TRBV9 TRBD1 TRBJ2-7
TGTGCCAGCAGCGCTCGGACAGGGCCCGGTGAGCAGTTCTTC CASSARTGPGEQFF - TRBV9 TRBD1 TRBJ2-1
TGTGCCTGGAGTGTAGGCAGGGGGCGTAGCAATCAGCCCCAGCATTTT CAWSVGRGRSNQPQHF - TRBV30 TRBD1 TRBJ1-5
TGTGCCAGCTCGGCCAGCGGGGGGCGAACGAGCTCCTACAATGAGCAGTTCTTC CASSASGGRTSSYNEQFF - TRBV18 TRBD2 TRBJ2-1
TGTGCCAGCAGTACCGTTGGACAGCTTCAAGAGACCCAGTACTTC CASSTVGQLQETQYF - TRBV6-5 - TRBJ2-5
TGTGCCAGCAGTTACCTTGTAGGGGCTGGTGGCTACACCTTC CASSYLVGAGGYTF few TRBV6-5 - TRBJ1-2
TGTGCCAGCAGCCCCGGGACTAGCGGAGACTACGAGCAGTACTTC CASSPGTSGDYEQYF - TRBV14 TRBD2 TRBJ2-7
TGCAGTGCTAGTCCGCGGGAGGGCTACAATGAGCAGTTCTTC CSASPREGYNEQFF - TRBV20-1 TRBD2 TRBJ2-1
TGTGCCAGCAGCCTCCTAGACTGGGAGCAGTACTTC CASSLLDWEQYF - TRBV11-2 - TRBJ2-7
TGTGCGGGTGGACAGGGAGGAGTCTCTGGGGCCAACGTCCTGACTTTC CAGGQGGVSGANVLTF few TRBV30 TRBD1 TRBJ2-6
TGTGCCAGCAGTTTTGGGGAATTCACTGAAGCTTTCTTT CASSFGEFTEAFF - TRBV28 - TRBJ1-1
TGTGCCAGCAGTGAACTAGGGGGACAGGGGGCTGACTATGGCTACACCTTC CASSELGGQGADYGYTF - TRBV2 TRBD1 TRBJ1-2
TGCGCCAGCAGCAGGGGACAGGGGATCACCGGGGAGCTGTTTTTT CASSRGQGITGELFF - TRBV5-1 TRBD1 TRBJ2-2
TGTGCCAGCAGTGAAGGCAATGAGCAGTTCTTC CASSEGNEQFF - TRBV27 - TRBJ2-1
TGTGCCAGCAGCCCTCCCACGGGGAGGGCCCTCTCTGGAAACACCATATATTTT CASSPPTGRALSGNTIYF - TRBV3-1/TRBV3-2 - TRBJ1-3
TGTGCCAGCAGCTTGGGTGCGGTACCCTACAATGAGCAGTTCTTC CASSLGAVPYNEQFF - TRBV7-2 - TRBJ2-1
TGTGCCAGCAGTTACTTCGACGGGGCGGATTCACCCCTCCACTTT CASSYFDGADSPLHF - TRBV6-5 - TRBJ1-6
TGTGCCAGCACGGGTTCTGCTGGAAACACCATATATTTT CASTGSAGNTIYF - TRBV5-5 - TRBJ1-3
TGTGCCTGGAGTGTGAGTGCAGCCTACGAGCAGTACTTC CAWSVSAAYEQYF - TRBV30 - TRBJ2-7
TGTGCCAGCAGCTTAGGCGGGATAGCGCGTCAGCCCCAGCATTTT CASSLGGIARQPQHF - TRBV7-2 - TRBJ1-5
TGCGCCAGCAGCCGGGACAGCAAAGAGACCCAGTACTTC CASSRDSKETQYF - TRBV5-1 TRBD1 TRBJ2-5
TGCGCCAGCAGTGACGACGGTGATACGCAGTATTTT CASSDDGDTQYF - TRBV5-1 - TRBJ2-3
TGTGCCAGCAGCTTAGTCGGGGGCGATGGCTACACCTTC CASSLVGGDGYTF - TRBV7-2 - TRBJ1-2
TGTGCCAGCAGCTTAGCTGACAGCTCTGGGGCCAACGTCCTGACTTTC CASSLADSSGANVLTF - TRBV7-8 - TRBJ2-6
TGTGCCAGCAGCCAAGTGTCAGCGTCCCTATTAAAGGGCTACACCTTC CASSQVSASLLKGYTF - TRBV14 - TRBJ1-2
TGCGCCAGCAGCTATAGCGGCACAGATACGCAGTATTTT CASSYSGTDTQYF once TRBV5-1 - TRBJ2-3
TGCGCCAGCAGCTTGGGACAGAACACCGGGGAGCTGTTTTTT CASSLGQNTGELFF - TRBV5-1 - TRBJ2-2
TGTGCCAGCAGCCAATGGTCTAGCGGAAACAATGAGCAGTTCTTC CASSQWSSGNNEQFF - TRBV4-2 TRBD2 TRBJ2-1
TGTGCCAGCAGCTCGGGACAGGGGGACTATGGCTACACCTTC CASSSGQGDYGYTF - TRBV7-8 TRBD1 TRBJ1-2
TGTGCAAGTCGCCCTCCCAACGGACTAGCGGGAGGGATGCAGTACTTC CASRPPNGLAGGMQYF - TRBV12-2 - TRBJ2-7
TGTGCCAGCAGCGAAGGGGGCGCGTGGACTGAAGCTTTCTTT CASSEGGAWTEAFF - TRBV7-8 TRBD1 TRBJ1-1
TGTGCCAGCAGCTTAGAGAGGGGGCCGAGGACTGGAAACACCATATATTTT CASSLERGPRTGNTIYF - TRBV7-9 TRBD1 TRBJ1-3
TGTGCCAGCACTCGTGGGACCGGGGAGCTGTTTTTT CASTRGTGELFF - TRBV11-3 - TRBJ2-2
TGTGCCAGCAGCCAGTGGACTAGCGGGTCCCGTACCGGGGAGCTGTTTTTT CASSQWTSGSRTGELFF - TRBV3-1/TRBV3-2 TRBD2 TRBJ2-2
TGCGCCAGCAGCTTGGGGGCGCGGACTGAAGCTTTCTTT CASSLGARTEAFF - TRBV5-1 - TRBJ1-1
TGTGCCAGCACCGGGAGAGTGGGCAATCAGCCCCAGCATTTT CASTGRVGNQPQHF - TRBV5-6 - TRBJ1-5
TGCAGTGCTAGTCTCGGGCCTAACACTGAAGCTTTCTTT CSASLGPNTEAFF - TRBV20-1 - TRBJ1-1
TGTGCCAGCAGCTTAGCGGGACTCTACGAGCAGTACTTC CASSLAGLYEQYF - TRBV6-2/TRBV6-3 TRBD2 TRBJ2-7
TGTGCCAGCAGCCAGGGACACAATCAGCCCCAGCATTTT CASSQGHNQPQHF once TRBV3-1/TRBV3-2 - TRBJ1-5
TGTGCCAGTAGTTCCTCGACTCTTTACGAGCAGTACTTC CASSSSTLYEQYF - TRBV19 - TRBJ2-7